Shown below are 2 T cell receptor beta chains from a single sample sequenced in a study of human T cells and chemical hapten exposure. Documented time point: patch test 1, 2 weeks after DPC sensitization. Treatment specified: therapeutic diphenylcyclopropenone sensitization with weekly scalp DPC. TCRdb called the RACE reads again in MiXCR, with one record for every CDR3 protein. The repertoire holds 13,000 to 15,000 distinct CDR3 sequences, about a sixth seen once, with about 7.2% in the top ten. This specimen was whole blood, taken in connection with sensitization to the hapten diphenylcyclopropenone (DPC). The receptors derive from a woman aged 25 to 39 with alopecia areata. Some clones in this sample may be carry-over from other donors' samples.

This clonotype has more than one count but fewer than ten. The chain employs TRBV5-3 and TRBJ2-2; a possible D gene is TRBD1 (5 bases). TRBV5-3 is an ORF for which the function is uncertain. This CDR3 comprises 15 residues. V was trimmed by 4 bases and J by 0 bases, leaving 10 bases between them. CDR3 amino acids: CARSPTVANTGELFF. The CDR3 DNA reads TGTGCCAGAAGCCCGACAGTGGCGAACACCGGGGAGCTGTTTTTT.

This sequence joins TRBV29-1 and TRBJ1-4; 7 bases match TRBD1. This CDR3 contains 12 residues. CDR1 and CDR2 from the germline V gene are SQVTM and ANQGSEA. The junction had 7 bases not matched to a gene; V was cut back by 7 bases and J by 8 bases. CDR3 region: CSARGLGEKLFF. CDR3 in DNA: TGCAGCGCAAGGGGGCTAGGGGAAAAACTGTTTTTT.